Each of the 15 T cell receptor beta chains below was sequenced from the same sample in a study of OX40 agonist ivuxolimab in advanced cancers. The data were produced by immunoSEQ multiplex PCR, yet TCRdb's version contains in-frame clones alone and is incomplete. The sample includes some 21,000 clones, 60% to 85% seen only once; the top ten take approximately 18%. Sequences were derived from CD4+ or CD8+ T cells sorted from blood, sampled in a trial of the OX40 agonist ivuxolimab. The receptors shown here come from an adult with an advanced solid tumor such as melanoma, head and neck, liver or kidney cancer.

CDR3 in amino acids: CASSSAVYNEQFF. The CDR3 DNA reads TGTGCCAGCAGCTCCGCTGTATACAATGAGCAGTTCTTC. The chain employs TRBV11-2 and TRBJ2-1; D is uncertain. The germline V gene has CDR1 SGHAT and CDR2 FQNNGV. Between the trimmed V and J ends, which lost 4 bases and 4 bases, there was a span of 8 bases. The CDR3 consists of 13 residues.

The CDR3 region is CASSYLGPEAFF. In DNA, the CDR3 is TGTGCCAGCAGTTACTTAGGCCCTGAAGCTTTCTTT. The gene calls are TRBV6-5 and TRBJ1-1; D is uncertain. Germline V lookup: CDR1 MNHEY, CDR2 SVGAGI. Trimming removed 1 base at V and 6 bases at J, with 6 bases between. This CDR3 has 12 amino acids.

Here the CDR3 reads CASSEVAGSSYEQYF. The CDR3, as DNA: TGTGCCAGCAGTGAGGTGGCAGGGAGCTCCTACGAGCAGTACTTC. The chain uses TRBV6-6 and TRBJ2-7, with D perhaps assigned TRBD1 or TRBD2 (5 bases each). Germline V gene sequence: CDR1 MNHNY, CDR2 SVGAGI (reference sequence). Trimming pared 5 bases from V and 0 bases from J, leaving 14 bases between. This CDR3 spans 15 amino acids.

The chain links TRBV9 to TRBJ2-3, with 11 bases matching TRBD2. With V trimmed by 3 bases and J by 3 bases, 6 bases remained unmatched. CDR1 is SGDLS and CDR2 is YYNGEE in the germline V gene. The CDR3 covers 16 residues. The CDR3, as DNA: TGTGCCAGCAGCGCCGGGACTAGCGGATATACAGATACGCAGTATTTT. This sequence encodes CASSAGTSGYTDTQYF.

This rearrangement joins TRBV4-3 to TRBJ2-7, with TRBD1 identical over 10 bases. The CDR3 has 14 residues. Germline V gives CDR1 LGHNA, CDR2 YSLEER. After removal of 5 bases from V and 2 bases from J, the junction contained 3 bases not matched to a gene. CDR3 residues: CASSTDRGTYEQYF. CDR3 DNA sequence: TGCGCCAGCAGCACGGACAGGGGGACCTACGAGCAGTACTTC.

This chain joins TRBV4-1 and TRBJ1-6; a weak D match, TRBD1 (5 bases). With 1 base removed from V and 7 bases from J, the gap between germline ends came to 8 bases. The CDR3 length is 14 residues. CDR1 and CDR2 from the germline V gene are MGHRA and YSYEKL. DNA of the CDR3: TGCGCCAGCAGCCAAGCAGGGAGGAATTCACCCCTCCACTTT. Its translation is CASSQAGRNSPLHF.

This clone has just a few counts. The V gene is TRBV7-9, the J gene TRBJ1-1; 8 bases align to TRBD1. The CDR3 spans 14 residues. V lost 1 base and J lost 4; bases outside the gene matches: 2. Germline V lookup: CDR1 SEHNR, CDR2 FQNEAQ (reference sequence). The CDR3 DNA reads as TGTGCCAGCAGCTTAGAGACAGGGGCCACTGAAGCTTTCTTT. Protein: CASSLETGATEAFF.

The genes are TRBV25-1 and TRBJ2-2; TRBD1 or TRBD2 may be the D gene (5 bases each). Trimming shortened V by 3 bases and J by 4 bases, and 9 bases separated the two germline ends. CDR1 and CDR2 from the germline V gene are MGHDK and SYGVNS. This CDR3 has 14 residues. CDR3 amino acids: CASSDPGSTGELFF. Here the CDR3 DNA reads TGTGCCAGCAGTGATCCAGGGAGCACCGGGGAGCTGTTTTTT.

Within the sample, this clone is medium-sized. The chain links TRBV29-1 to TRBJ2-3; 7 positions agree with TRBD1. Germline values: CDR1 SQVTM, CDR2 ANQGSEA. The CDR3 loop spans 12 amino acids. Losses at the gene ends were 2 bases for V and 15 bases for J; bases not matched to a gene: 11. CDR3 amino acids: CSVETGEREQYF. CDR3 coding DNA: TGCAGCGTTGAAACAGGGGAGCGTGAGCAATATTTT.

The chain carries TRBV9 and TRBJ2-3, with 8 bases fitting TRBD2. Per the germline V gene, CDR1 is SGDLS and CDR2 is YYNGEE. The CDR3 is 14 amino acids. With 3 bases clipped from V and 5 bases from J, the junction kept 5 bases outside the gene matches. CDR3 DNA sequence: TGTGCCAGCAGCGCCGCACTAGCGGAAGATACGCAGTATTTT. It yields the protein CASSAALAEDTQYF.

For this clone: The junction departs from the called germline gene at one end, perhaps through a read error. V and J are TRBV6-1 and TRBJ2-7; D remains unclear. Germline CDR1 reads MNHNS; CDR2 reads SASEGT. This CDR3 has 11 amino acids. The CDR3: CASSEADQTIF. DNA of the CDR3: TGTGCCAGCAGTGAAGCCGATCAAACCATCTTC.

The chain joins TRBV7-9 to TRBJ2-7; 8 nucleotides align to TRBD1. This CDR3 region has 15 residues. V lost 7 bases and J lost 5; bases outside the gene matches: 13. CDR1 and CDR2 (germline): SEHNR, FQNEAQ (reference sequence). CDR3 loop: CASTTVGTGDHEQYF. Written as DNA, the CDR3 is TGTGCCAGCACCACCGTTGGGACAGGTGATCACGAGCAGTACTTC.

This chain connects TRBV7-6 to TRBJ2-3; D is perhaps TRBD1 (6 bases). V gave up 2 bases and J gave up 2 bases, with 8 bases separating them. Germline V gene sequence: CDR1 SGHVS, CDR2 FNYEAQ. This CDR3 contains 14 residues. The CDR3 bases are TGTGCCAGCAGCTTAACAGGGATCACAGATACGCAGTATTTT. It specifies CASSLTGITDTQYF.

The rearrangement links TRBV5-8 to TRBJ2-7, with TRBD2 matching over 12 bases. Per germline, CDR1 SGHTS and CDR2 YDEGEE. The junction had 9 bases not matched to a gene; V was cut back by 4 bases and J by 7 bases. The CDR3 is 15 residues long. This CDR3 reads CASSPLSSGRGEQYF. In nucleotides, the CDR3 is TGTGCCAGCAGCCCTCTCTCTAGCGGGAGGGGGGAGCAGTACTTC.

CDR3 loop: CSVPLGVSSYNEQFF. Here the CDR3 DNA reads TGCAGCGTGCCCCTTGGGGTGAGCTCCTACAATGAGCAGTTCTTC. This chain links TRBV29-1 with TRBJ2-1; D unclear. Looked up from germline, CDR1 is SQVTM and CDR2 is ANQGSEA. Trimming took off 6 bases at V and 0 bases at J, with 15 bases between the two ends. The CDR3 consists of 15 residues.